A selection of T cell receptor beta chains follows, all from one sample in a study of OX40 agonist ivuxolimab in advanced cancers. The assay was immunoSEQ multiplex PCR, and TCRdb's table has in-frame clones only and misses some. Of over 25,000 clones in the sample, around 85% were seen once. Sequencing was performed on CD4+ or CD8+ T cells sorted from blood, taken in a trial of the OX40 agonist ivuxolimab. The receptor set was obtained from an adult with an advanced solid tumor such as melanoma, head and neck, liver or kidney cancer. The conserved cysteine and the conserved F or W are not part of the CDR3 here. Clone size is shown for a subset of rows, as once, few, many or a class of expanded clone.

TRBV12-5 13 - ASGPLVVRRQPQH
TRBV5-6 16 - ASSLSRSYGWSYNEQF
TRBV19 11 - ASTPRLRGPQH
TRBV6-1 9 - ATSRGQPQH
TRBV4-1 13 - ASSQGTGLDQPQH
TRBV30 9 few AWGRVTEAF
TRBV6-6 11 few ASSQGDWDEQF
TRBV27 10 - ASSFSSTEQF
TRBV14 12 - ASSQVGAGDGYT
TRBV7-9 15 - ASSPTGASLAKNIQY
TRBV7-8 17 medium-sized ASSFTVASGLRGRDIQY
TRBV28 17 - ASSPQGNRGLAGVGELF
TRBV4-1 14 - ASSPSDRSYVNIQY
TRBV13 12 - ASSLAGQGNEQF
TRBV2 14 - ASSRPGTFSNTEAF
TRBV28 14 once ASRWTGTSWGTEAF
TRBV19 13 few ASTEGQGPSYEQY
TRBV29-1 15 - SVEVMSPAAGANVLT
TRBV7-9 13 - ASSFGTGTGAEAF
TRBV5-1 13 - ARQYGAQGTGELF
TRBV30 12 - AAGTGATNEKLF
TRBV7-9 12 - ASSPVGGTGELF
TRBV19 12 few ASSIKSAPYGYT
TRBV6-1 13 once ASSGDPGGIYEQY
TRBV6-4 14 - ASSDSTSGGANIQY
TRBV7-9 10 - ASSPGGTEQY
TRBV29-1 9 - SVVVGTGNT
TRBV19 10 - ASRTGLQGYT
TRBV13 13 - ASSLGQGIRDEQF
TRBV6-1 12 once ASSAPRGPYEQY
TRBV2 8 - ASSGVTEV
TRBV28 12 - ASIKSDGVYEQY
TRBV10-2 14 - ASSEPKREGVYEQY
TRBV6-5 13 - ASSYSTGGSYGYT
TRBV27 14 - ASSNDPSGHSYEQY
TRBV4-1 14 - ASSPPGLAGAYEQF
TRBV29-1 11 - SVEEGADQPQH
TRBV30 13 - AWASGASGIETQY
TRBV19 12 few ASKTGTGDNEQF
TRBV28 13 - ASSPRGPGQETQY
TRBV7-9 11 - ASSLGGTRELF
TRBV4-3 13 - ASSQDGQGGEKLF
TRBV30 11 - AWVLGSYNEQF
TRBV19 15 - ASSRDLSSGSLNEQF
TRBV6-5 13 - ASNQGAGAMETQY
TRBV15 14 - ATSRDVGRAKYEQY
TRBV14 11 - ASSTGGAYEQY